This T cell receptor beta chain was found in a study of shared clonotypes between healthy human individuals. Overall study results and limits: Blood was the only sampled material, and tissue repertoires likely differ. The study found approximately 5% of naive CD4 clonotypes shared across several donors. When compared with the clonotypes that were shared by all four sorted-subset donors, the non-shared clonotypes turned out to have lower generation probabilities.

Genomic DNA (from each subset) was split evenly across several immunoSEQ plates. This table comes from immunoSEQ multiplex PCR, and its TCRdb copy is limited to in-frame clones, with some not included. In the table there are roughly 1,500,000 clones, 95% to 99% of which are singletons. V shed 6 bases, J shed 6 bases, and the junction held 8 bases outside the gene matches. The CDR3 is 14 residues long. CDR1 is MNHEY and CDR2 is SVGAGI in the germline V gene. Note on this clone: Its antigen is unknown.

This receptor was obtained from a man in his thirties or forties in good health. Sequenced sample: naive CD4+ T cells sorted from blood. Sample subset: CD45RA+ positively selected. The rearrangement uses TRBV6-5 and TRBJ2-7; 10 bases align to TRBD2. The CDR3 DNA is TGTGCCAGCAGACACATAGCGGGAGGCTCCGAGCAGTACTTC. Amino acids: CASRHIAGGSEQYF.